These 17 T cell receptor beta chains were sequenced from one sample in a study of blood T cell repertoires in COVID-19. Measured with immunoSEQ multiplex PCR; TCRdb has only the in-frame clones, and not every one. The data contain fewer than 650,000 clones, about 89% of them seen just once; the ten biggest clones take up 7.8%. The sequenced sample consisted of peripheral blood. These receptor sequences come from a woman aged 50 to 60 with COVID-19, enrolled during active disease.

The CDR3: CASSVAATATNYGYTF. DNA for the CDR3: TGTGCCAGCAGCGTAGCTGCGACAGCTACTAACTATGGCTACACCTTC. The rearrangement uses TRBV9 and TRBJ1-2; maybe TRBD1 (5 bases). With 0 bases removed from V and 0 bases from J, the gap between germline ends came to 12 bases. From germline, CDR1 is SGDLS and CDR2 YYNGEE. This CDR3 has 16 residues. The complete variable domain, with remaining parts taken from reference TRBV9 and TRBJ1-2, reads DSGVTQTPKHLITATGQRVTLRCSPRSGDLSVYWYQQSLDQGLQFLIQYYNGEERAKGNILERFSAQQFPDLHSELNLSSLELGDSALYFCASSVAATATNYGYTFGSGTRLTVV.

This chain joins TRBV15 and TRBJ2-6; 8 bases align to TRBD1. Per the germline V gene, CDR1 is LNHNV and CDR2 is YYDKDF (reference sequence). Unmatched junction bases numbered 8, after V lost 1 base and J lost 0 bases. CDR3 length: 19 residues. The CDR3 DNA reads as TGTGCCACCAGCAGAGGCCCGGGACAGGAGAGCTCTGGGGCCAACGTCCTGACTTTC. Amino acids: CATSRGPGQESSGANVLTF.

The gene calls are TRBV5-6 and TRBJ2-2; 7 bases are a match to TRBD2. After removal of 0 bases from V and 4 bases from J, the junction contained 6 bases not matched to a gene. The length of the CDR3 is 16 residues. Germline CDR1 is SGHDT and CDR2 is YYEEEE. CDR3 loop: CASSLVLAVSTGELFF. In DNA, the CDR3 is TGTGCCAGCAGCTTGGTGCTAGCGGTGAGCACCGGGGAGCTGTTTTTT.

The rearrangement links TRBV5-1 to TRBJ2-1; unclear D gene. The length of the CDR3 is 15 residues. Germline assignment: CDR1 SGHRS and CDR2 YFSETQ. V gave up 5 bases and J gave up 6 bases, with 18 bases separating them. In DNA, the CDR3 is TGCGCCAGCAGATTAGCCCCCCCCGTCGGCAATGAGCAGTTCTTC. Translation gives CASRLAPPVGNEQFF.

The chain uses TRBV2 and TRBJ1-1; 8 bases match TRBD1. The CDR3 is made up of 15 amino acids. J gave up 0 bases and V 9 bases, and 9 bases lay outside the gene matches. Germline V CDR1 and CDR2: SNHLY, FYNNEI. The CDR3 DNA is TGTGCCAGAAAAGGACAGGGAGGGCTGAACACTGAAGCTTTCTTT. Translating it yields CARKGQGGLNTEAFF. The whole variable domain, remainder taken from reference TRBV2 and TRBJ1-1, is EPEVTQTPSHQVTQMGQEVILRCVPISNHLYFYWYRQILGQKVEFLVSFYNNEISEKSEIFDDQFSVERPDGSNFTLKIRSTKLEDSAMYFCARKGQGGLNTEAFFGQGTRLTVV.

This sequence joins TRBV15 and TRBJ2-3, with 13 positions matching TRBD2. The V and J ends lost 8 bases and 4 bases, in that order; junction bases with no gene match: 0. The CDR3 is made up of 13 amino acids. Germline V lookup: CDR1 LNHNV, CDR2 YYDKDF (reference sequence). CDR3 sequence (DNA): TGTGCCACCGGGACTAGCGGGGCAGATACGCAGTATTTT. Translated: CATGTSGADTQYF. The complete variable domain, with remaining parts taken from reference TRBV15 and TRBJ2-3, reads DAMVIQNPRYQVTQFGKPVTLSCSQTLNHNVMYWYQQKSSQAPKLLFHYYDKDFNNEADTPDNFQSRRPNTSFCFLDIRSPGLGDTAMYLCATGTSGADTQYFGPGTRLTVL.

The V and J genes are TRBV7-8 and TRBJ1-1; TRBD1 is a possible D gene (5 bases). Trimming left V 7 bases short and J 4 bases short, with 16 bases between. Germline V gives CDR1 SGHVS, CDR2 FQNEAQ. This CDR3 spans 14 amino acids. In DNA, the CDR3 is TGTGCCAGCACCCTCGGCCAGGGTGGCACTGAAGCTTTCTTT. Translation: CASTLGQGGTEAFF. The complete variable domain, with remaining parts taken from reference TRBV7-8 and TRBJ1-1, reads GAGVSQSPRYKVAKRGQDVALRCDPISGHVSLFWYQQALGQGPEFLTYFQNEAQLDKSGLPSDRFFAERPEGSVSTLKIQRTQQEDSAVYLCASTLGQGGTEAFFGQGTRLTVV.

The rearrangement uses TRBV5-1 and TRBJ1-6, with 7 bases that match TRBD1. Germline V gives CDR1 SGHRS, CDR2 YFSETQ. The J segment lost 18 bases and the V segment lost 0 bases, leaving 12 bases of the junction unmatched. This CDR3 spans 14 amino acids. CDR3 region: CASSLGEGQVAPHF. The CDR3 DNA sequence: TGCGCCAGCAGCTTGGGTGAAGGACAGGTAGCGCCCCACTTT. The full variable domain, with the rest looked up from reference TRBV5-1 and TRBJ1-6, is KAGVTQTPRYLIKTRGQQVTLSCSPISGHRSVSWYQQTPGQGLQFLFEYFSETQRNKGNFPGRFSGRQFSNSRSEMNVSTLELGDSALYLCASSLGEGQVAPHFGNGTRLTVT.

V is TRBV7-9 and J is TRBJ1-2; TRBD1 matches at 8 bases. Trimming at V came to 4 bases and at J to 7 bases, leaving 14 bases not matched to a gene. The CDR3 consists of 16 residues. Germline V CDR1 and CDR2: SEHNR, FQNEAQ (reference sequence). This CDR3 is CASSSDRAKGAVGYTF. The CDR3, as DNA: TGTGCCAGCAGCTCGGACAGGGCAAAGGGAGCCGTTGGCTACACCTTC.

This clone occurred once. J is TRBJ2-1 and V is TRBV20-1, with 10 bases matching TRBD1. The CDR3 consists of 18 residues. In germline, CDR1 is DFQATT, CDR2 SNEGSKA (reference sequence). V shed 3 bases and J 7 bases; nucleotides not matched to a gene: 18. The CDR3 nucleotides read TGCAGTGCTAGTCCCCTACCCGGACAGGGGGTTCGTTGGAATGAGCAGTTCTTC. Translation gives CSASPLPGQGVRWNEQFF.

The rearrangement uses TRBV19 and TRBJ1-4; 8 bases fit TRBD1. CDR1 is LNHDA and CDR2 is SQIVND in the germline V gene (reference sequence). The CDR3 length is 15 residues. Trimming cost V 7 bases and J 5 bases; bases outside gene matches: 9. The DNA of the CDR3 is TGTGCCAGTACGTCAGGGGGCGCCGAAAATGAAAAACTGTTTTTT. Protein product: CASTSGGAENEKLFF. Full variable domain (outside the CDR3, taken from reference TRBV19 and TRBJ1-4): DGGITQSPKYLFRKEGQNVTLSCEQNLNHDAMYWYRQDPGQGLRLIYYSQIVNDFQKGDIAEGYSVSREKKESFPLTVTSAQKNPTAFYLCASTSGGAENEKLFFGSGTQLSVL.

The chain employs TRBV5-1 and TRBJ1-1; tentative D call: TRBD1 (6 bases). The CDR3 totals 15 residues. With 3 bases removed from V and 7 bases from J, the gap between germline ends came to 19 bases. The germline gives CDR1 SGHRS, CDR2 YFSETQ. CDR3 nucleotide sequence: TGCGCCAGCAGCTCCAGGGGAGGGGACCGGGGTGAAGCTTTCTTT. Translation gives CASSSRGGDRGEAFF.

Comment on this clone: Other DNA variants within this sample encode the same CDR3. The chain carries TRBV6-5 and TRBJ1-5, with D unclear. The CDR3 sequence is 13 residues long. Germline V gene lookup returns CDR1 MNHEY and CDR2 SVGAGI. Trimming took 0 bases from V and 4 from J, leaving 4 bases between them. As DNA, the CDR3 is TGTGCCAGCAGTTACTCGCGGAATCAGCCCCAGCATTTT. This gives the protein CASSYSRNQPQHF.

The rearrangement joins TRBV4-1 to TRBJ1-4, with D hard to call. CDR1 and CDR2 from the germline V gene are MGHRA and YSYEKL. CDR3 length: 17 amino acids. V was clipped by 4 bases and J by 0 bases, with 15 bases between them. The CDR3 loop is CASSPGRLSTTNEKLFF. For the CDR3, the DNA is TGCGCCAGCAGCCCCGGCAGACTGTCTACAACTAATGAAAAACTGTTTTTT.

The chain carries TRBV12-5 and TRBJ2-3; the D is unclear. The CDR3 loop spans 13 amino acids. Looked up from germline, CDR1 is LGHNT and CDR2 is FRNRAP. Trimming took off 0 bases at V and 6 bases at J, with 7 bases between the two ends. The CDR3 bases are TGTGCTAGTGGTTTGGTTTATGAGGATACGCAGTATTTT. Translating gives CASGLVYEDTQYF.

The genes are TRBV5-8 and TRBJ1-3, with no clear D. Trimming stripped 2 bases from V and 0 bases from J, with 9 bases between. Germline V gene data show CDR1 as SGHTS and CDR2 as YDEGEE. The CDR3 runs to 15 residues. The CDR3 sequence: CASSFVRASGNTIYF. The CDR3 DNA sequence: TGTGCCAGCAGCTTCGTGAGGGCCTCTGGAAACACCATATATTTT. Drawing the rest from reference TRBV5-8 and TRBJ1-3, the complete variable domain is EAGVTQSPTHLIKTRGQQATLRCSPISGHTSVYWYQQALGLGLQFLLWYDEGEERNRGNFPPRFSGRQFPNYSSELNVNALELEDSALYLCASSFVRASGNTIYFGEGSWLTVV.

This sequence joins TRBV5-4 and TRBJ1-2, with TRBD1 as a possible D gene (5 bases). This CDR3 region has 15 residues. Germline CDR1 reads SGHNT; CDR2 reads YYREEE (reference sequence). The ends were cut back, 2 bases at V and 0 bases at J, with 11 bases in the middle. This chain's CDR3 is CASSLPRGTNYGYTF. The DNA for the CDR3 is TGTGCCAGCAGCTTACCTCGGGGGACTAACTATGGCTACACCTTC.